The next 5 T cell receptor beta chains were all read from a single sample in a study of shared clonotypes between healthy human individuals. Assay used: immunoSEQ multiplex PCR; TCRdb lists only in-frame clones, some missing. The top ten hold around 1.5% of the sample, which has about 980,000 clones, approximately 76% seen once. Sequences were obtained from memory CD4+ T cells sorted from blood. Subset denoted: CD45RA-negative fraction. The receptor set was obtained from a man in his late teens or twenties in good health.

The chain couples TRBV6-5 to TRBJ1-4; D is uncertain. V shed 0 bases and J shed 8 bases, with 7 bases lying between them. CDR1 MNHEY and CDR2 SVGAGI come from the germline V gene. The CDR3 is 13 residues long. The CDR3 nucleotides read TGTGCCAGCAGTTACTCGGGCCCCGAAAAACTGTTTTTT. Translation gives CASSYSGPEKLFF.

V and J are TRBV27 and TRBJ2-1; TRBD2 matches at 11 bases. The CDR3 runs 17 residues. Losses at the gene ends were 1 base for V and 6 bases for J; bases not matched to a gene: 8. Germline values: CDR1 MNHEY, CDR2 SMNVEV (reference sequence). The CDR3 sequence: CASSLYPTSGSRNEQFF. As DNA, the CDR3 is TGTGCCAGCAGTTTATACCCAACTAGCGGGAGTCGCAATGAGCAGTTCTTC.

The CDR3 loop reads CASSKTASFSYEQYF. Here the CDR3 DNA reads TGTGCCAGCAGTAAGACAGCATCATTCTCCTACGAGCAGTACTTC. The chain employs TRBV6-5 and TRBJ2-7; possible D gene TRBD1, 5 bases. V was shortened by 5 bases and J by 0 bases, with 14 bases between the two germline ends. The length of the CDR3 is 15 residues. Germline V CDR1 and CDR2: MNHEY, SVGAGI.

The genes are TRBV12-5 and TRBJ2-7, with a possible D match to TRBD1 (6 bases). Trimming stripped 2 bases from V and 6 bases from J, with 11 bases between. The CDR3 loop spans 13 amino acids. Germline assignment: CDR1 LGHNT and CDR2 FRNRAP. The CDR3 nucleotides read TGTGCTAGTGGTTTGTCACAGGGCGGCGAGCAGTACTTC. Its protein is CASGLSQGGEQYF.

This chain joins TRBV5-1 and TRBJ2-5; a weak D match, TRBD1 (5 bases). Germline V gives CDR1 SGHRS, CDR2 YFSETQ. The CDR3 covers 15 residues. Trimming took 0 bases from V and 5 from J, leaving 14 bases between them. As DNA, the CDR3 is TGCGCCAGCAGCTTGGCGGCAGGGATGAAGGAGACCCAGTACTTC. As protein: CASSLAAGMKETQYF.